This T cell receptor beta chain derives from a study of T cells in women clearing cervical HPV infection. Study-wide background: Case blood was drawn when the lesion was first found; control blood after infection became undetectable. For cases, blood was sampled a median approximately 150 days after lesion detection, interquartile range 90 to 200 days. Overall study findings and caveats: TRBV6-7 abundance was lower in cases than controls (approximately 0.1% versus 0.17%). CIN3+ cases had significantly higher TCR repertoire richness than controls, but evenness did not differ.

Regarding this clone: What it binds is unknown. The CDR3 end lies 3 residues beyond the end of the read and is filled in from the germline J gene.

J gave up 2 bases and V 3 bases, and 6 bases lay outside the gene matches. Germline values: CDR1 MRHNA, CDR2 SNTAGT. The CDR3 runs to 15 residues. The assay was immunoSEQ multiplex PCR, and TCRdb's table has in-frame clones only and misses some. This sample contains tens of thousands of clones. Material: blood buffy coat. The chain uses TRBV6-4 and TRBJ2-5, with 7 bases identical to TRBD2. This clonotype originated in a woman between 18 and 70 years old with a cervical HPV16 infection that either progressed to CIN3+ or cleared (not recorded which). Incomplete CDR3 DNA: TGTGCCAGCAGTGAATCTAGCGGTCTTCAAGAGACC. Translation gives CASSESSGLQET. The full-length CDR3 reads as CASSESSGLQETQYF.